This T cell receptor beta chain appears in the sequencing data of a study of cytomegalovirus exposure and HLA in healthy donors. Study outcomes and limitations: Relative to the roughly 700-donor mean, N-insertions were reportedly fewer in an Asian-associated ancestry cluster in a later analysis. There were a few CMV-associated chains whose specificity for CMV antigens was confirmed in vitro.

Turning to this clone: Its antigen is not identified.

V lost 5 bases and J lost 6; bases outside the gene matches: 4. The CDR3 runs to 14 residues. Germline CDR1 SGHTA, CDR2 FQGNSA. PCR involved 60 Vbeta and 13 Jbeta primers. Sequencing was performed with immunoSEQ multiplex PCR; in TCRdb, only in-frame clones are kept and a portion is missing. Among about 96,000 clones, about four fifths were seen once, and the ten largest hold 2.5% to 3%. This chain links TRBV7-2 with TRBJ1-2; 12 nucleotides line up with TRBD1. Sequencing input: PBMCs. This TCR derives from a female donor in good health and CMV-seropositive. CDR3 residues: CASSRGQGANGYTF. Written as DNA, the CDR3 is TGTGCCAGCAGCCGGGGACAGGGGGCCAATGGCTACACCTTC. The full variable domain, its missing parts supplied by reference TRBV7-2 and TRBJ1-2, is GAGVSQSPSNKVTEKGKDVELRCDPISGHTALYWYRQSLGQGLEFLIYFQGNSAPDKSGLPSDRFSAERTGGSVSTLTIQRTQQEDSAVYLCASSRGQGANGYTFGSGTRLTVV.